Listed below are T cell receptor beta chains from one sample, sequenced in a study of T cells after yellow fever vaccination. TCRdb ran MiXCR on the 5' RACE reads and lists one entry per CDR3 protein. Among hundreds of thousands of distinct CDR3 sequences, 7.5% to 9.5% were seen once, and the ten largest hold about 3.5%. The specimen comprised CD4+ T cells sorted from PBMCs, sampled 5 days after the yellow fever booster vaccination. All receptors derive from a man aged 18 to 35 who received the YFV17D yellow fever vaccine. The CDR3 runs from the conserved cysteine through the conserved F or W. Each record gives: J gene, clone size, D gene, V gene, CDR3 DNA, CDR3 protein. The D gene is left open where the match is weak. A clone size is listed for some rows: how often the clone was seen (once, few, many), or a class if it is expanded.

TRBJ2-2 few TRBD1 TRBV5-4 TGTGCCAGCAGCTTGGCACGGACAGGGGGCGGGGAGCTGTTTTTT CASSLARTGGGELFF
TRBJ2-4 - - TRBV6-5 TGTGCCAGCAGGCGGTCGGCCAAAAACATTCAGTACTTC CASRRSAKNIQYF
TRBJ2-4 - - TRBV7-7 TGTGCTAGCAGCCTACCCCTAGGGGGGAGGACCAAAAACATTCAGTACTTC CASSLPLGGRTKNIQYF
TRBJ2-1 few - TRBV12-3/TRBV12-4 TGTGCCAGCAGTTTGGCAGGGGGGGGGCCCCATGAGCAGTTCTTC CASSLAGGGPHEQFF
TRBJ2-2 - TRBD1 TRBV30 TGTGCCTGGGGGACAGGGGCGGGCACCGGGGAGCTGTTTTTT CAWGTGAGTGELFF
TRBJ1-2 many - TRBV5-4 TGTGCCAGCAGCTTCGATTCGGACTATGGCTACACCTTC CASSFDSDYGYTF
TRBJ1-5 few TRBD1 TRBV6-5 TGTGCCAGCAGCCGGGACAGGGGGTCGGATCAGCCCCAGCATTTT CASSRDRGSDQPQHF
TRBJ2-3 - TRBD1 TRBV12-3/TRBV12-4 TGTGCCAGCACCCCGGGACAGGGGGCTGGTACGCAGTATTTT CASTPGQGAGTQYF
TRBJ2-2 - - TRBV9 TGTGCCAGCAGCGTAGATAAGGCGTTATTCGGGGAGCTGTTTTTT CASSVDKALFGELFF
TRBJ2-1 few - TRBV7-2 TGTGCCAGCAGCCCGAGAGCTCCGCCTTACAATGAGCAGTTCTTC CASSPRAPPYNEQFF
TRBJ1-1 - - TRBV7-9 TGTGCCAGCAGTTCGATTAAGGGCCGGACTGAAGCTTTCTTT CASSSIKGRTEAFF
TRBJ2-5 few TRBD1 TRBV10-3 TGTGCCATCAGCCAGGACAGGTACCAAGAGACCCAGTACTTC CAISQDRYQETQYF
TRBJ2-3 - - TRBV6-5 TGTGCCAGCAGTTTCAGCCGGGCCCAAACAGATACGCAGTATTTT CASSFSRAQTDTQYF
TRBJ2-3 - TRBD2 TRBV5-1 TGCGCCAGCAGCTTTCTCCCTAGCGGGAGCACAGATACGCAGTATTTT CASSFLPSGSTDTQYF
TRBJ1-1 few - TRBV5-6 TGTGCCAGCACCTTGGGGGTGAACACTGAAGCTTTCTTT CASTLGVNTEAFF
TRBJ1-1 - TRBD1 TRBV30 TGTGCCTGGAGTGTTCGGGACAGGTGGGATGATTTGAACACTGAAGCTTTCTTT CAWSVRDRWDDLNTEAFF
TRBJ2-3 - - TRBV6-1 TGTGCCAGCAGTGAAACGGGGGGCGAGGCAGATACGCAGTATTTT CASSETGGEADTQYF
TRBJ2-3 few TRBD2 TRBV7-3 TGTGCCAGCAGCTTCACTAGCGGGATCACAGATACGCAGTATTTT CASSFTSGITDTQYF
TRBJ1-1 once - TRBV7-2 TGTGCCAGCAGCGTGTCCCGGGACACTGAAGCTTTCTTT CASSVSRDTEAFF
TRBJ2-2 many - TRBV30 TGTGCCTGGACCCAGGGTGCGAACACCGGGGAGCTGTTTTTT CAWTQGANTGELFF
TRBJ2-1 - TRBD1 TRBV29-1 TGCAGCGGGGAGGCAGGGGGCACTGAGCAGTTCTTC CSGEAGGTEQFF
TRBJ1-4 few - TRBV3-1 TGTGCCAGCAGCGGGACAATGCTAAAACTGTTTTTT CASSGTMLKLFF
TRBJ1-3 - - TRBV6-6 TGTGCCAGCAGTTACTCTCGAGGAGGAAACACCATATATTTT CASSYSRGGNTIYF
TRBJ2-2 few - TRBV10-1 TGCGCCAGCAGGAGGGGAGAATCCGGGGAGCTGTTTTTT CASRRGESGELFF
TRBJ2-7 - TRBD1 TRBV18 TGTGCCAGCTCCCTCGGGACAGGGGAACCCTACGAGCAGTACTTC CASSLGTGEPYEQYF
TRBJ2-3 many - TRBV7-2 TGTGCCAGCAGCTTAAGGTTCCCCTGGACTCCAAGGGGTACGCAGTATTTT CASSLRFPWTPRGTQYF
TRBJ2-5 many TRBD2 TRBV2 TGTGCCAGCAGTGGGGGACTAGCGGAGACCCAGTACTTC CASSGGLAETQYF
TRBJ1-5 - - TRBV11-2 TGTGCCAGCAGCTTAGACTCGGGGCTGAGCAATCAGCCCCAGCATTTT CASSLDSGLSNQPQHF
TRBJ2-7 - TRBD1 TRBV24-1 TGTGCGAAACCCCCGGACAGGGGAGGCGAGCAGTACTTC CAKPPDRGGEQYF
TRBJ1-6 - TRBD1 TRBV6-5 TGTGCCAGCAGGGCCCTTGGGACAGGGGATAATTCACCCCTCCACTTT CASRALGTGDNSPLHF
TRBJ2-7 - TRBD2 TRBV5-1 TGCGCCAGCAGCTTGTCCGGGACTAGCGGGGGGCAGAACGAGCAGTACTTC CASSLSGTSGGQNEQYF
TRBJ1-1 - - TRBV7-6 TGTGCCAGCCGCCAGCTACCTGGCTTCCACACTGAAGCTTTCTTT CASRQLPGFHTEAFF
TRBJ2-3 many - TRBV2 TGTGCCAGCAGGAGGACTATGTTTCAAGATACGCAGTATTTT CASRRTMFQDTQYF
TRBJ1-5 - - TRBV4-3 TGCGCCAGCAGCCAATGGGGGGGACGGGCCCATCAGCCCCAGCATTTT CASSQWGGRAHQPQHF
TRBJ1-2 - - TRBV4-3 TGCGCCAGCAGCCCGGTTCGGGCTAACTATGGCTACACCTTC CASSPVRANYGYTF
TRBJ2-1 many TRBD1 TRBV7-3 TGTGCCAGCAGCTCTTACAGGGACAGGAGCTACAATGAGCAGTTCTTC CASSSYRDRSYNEQFF
TRBJ1-5 many - TRBV4-3 TGCGCCAGCAGCCTACAGGCCTATCAGCCCCAGCATTTT CASSLQAYQPQHF
TRBJ2-5 - - TRBV5-6 TGTGCCAGCAGCTCGGGACTCCGGGAGACCCAGTACTTC CASSSGLRETQYF
TRBJ2-5 - - TRBV3-1 TGTGCCAGCAGCCAAGGTACAGGGAATGGTGAGACCCAGTACTTC CASSQGTGNGETQYF
TRBJ2-3 few - TRBV7-9 TGTGCCAGCAGCCTCACGAAGAACCATGTCGATACGCAGTATTTT CASSLTKNHVDTQYF
TRBJ2-3 - - TRBV7-3 TGTGCCAGCAGCTTCTTTGGACAGGGAGGGAGAACAGATACGCAGTATTTT CASSFFGQGGRTDTQYF
TRBJ1-1 few - TRBV7-2 TGTGCCAGCAGCTCGGGACAATGGAACACTGAAGCTTTCTTT CASSSGQWNTEAFF
TRBJ1-3 - - TRBV3-1 TGTGCCAGCAGCCAAGATGGAGCCCCGCGGACCATATATTTT CASSQDGAPRTIYF
TRBJ1-1 many - TRBV3-1 TGTGCCAGCAGCCAAGACAGATCGAACACTGAAGCTTTCTTT CASSQDRSNTEAFF
TRBJ2-2 many TRBD2 TRBV12-3/TRBV12-4 TGTGCCAGCAGAAGAACTAGCGGGGAAACCGGGGAGCTGTTTTTT CASRRTSGETGELFF
TRBJ2-4 few - TRBV6-5 TGTGCCAGCAGTTATTTGGGGAGGAACAAAAACATTCAGTACTTC CASSYLGRNKNIQYF
TRBJ1-1 few - TRBV29-1 TGCAGCGTTGGACTCCCCAGCTCTGAAGCTTTCTTT CSVGLPSSEAFF